The 12 T cell receptor beta chains below were found in one sample sequenced in a study of cytomegalovirus exposure and HLA in healthy donors. A multiplex PCR was run with 60 Vbeta primers and 13 Jbeta primers. TCRdb keeps only in-frame clones here, not all; method: immunoSEQ multiplex PCR. This table has just over 150,000 clones, around 83% appearing once. Sequenced input: PBMCs. All receptors come from a man aged 45 to 65 in good health and CMV-seropositive.

This clone was seen only once. The chain uses TRBV11-2 and TRBJ2-1; the match to TRBD2 covers 11 bases. This CDR3 contains 16 residues. Germline CDR1 and CDR2: SGHAT and FQNNGV. V was clipped by 6 bases and J by 1 base; unmatched bases: 5. CDR3 sequence: CASRFSGRGSYNEQFF. DNA for the CDR3: TGTGCCAGCAGGTTTAGCGGGAGGGGATCCTACAATGAGCAGTTCTTC.

The gene calls are TRBV11-3 and TRBJ2-2; D might be TRBD1 (6 bases). Germline V CDR1 and CDR2: SGHNT, YENEEA. The CDR3 has 13 residues. The V and J ends lost 4 bases and 6 bases respectively, with 9 bases between them. CDR3 nucleotide sequence: TGTGCCAGCAGCTCACAGGGTGCCGGGGAGCTGTTTTTT. Its protein is CASSSQGAGELFF.

V usage is TRBV29-1 and J usage is TRBJ1-1, with a weak D call TRBD1 (6 bases). The CDR3 loop spans 12 amino acids. The germline gives CDR1 SQVTM, CDR2 ANQGSEA. Trimming shortened V by 5 bases and J by 8 bases, and 15 bases separated the two germline ends. The CDR3 region has the DNA TGCAGCGTTAGGGCTGGGCAGGGGGAAGCTTTCTTT. This gives the protein CSVRAGQGEAFF.

This rearrangement joins TRBV19 to TRBJ1-1, with 7 bases aligning to TRBD1. The germline CDR1 and CDR2 sequences are LNHDA and SQIVND (reference sequence). There are 15 residues in the CDR3. Losses at the gene ends were 1 base for V and 4 bases for J; bases not matched to a gene: 6. The CDR3 loop reads CASSIGSTGPTEAFF. CDR3 nucleotides: TGTGCCAGTAGTATAGGTTCGACAGGGCCCACTGAAGCTTTCTTT.

This clone was observed a single time. The chain has TRBV7-3 and TRBJ1-2; 10 bases match TRBD1. Germline V gene lookup returns CDR1 SGHTA and CDR2 FQGTGA. V shed 5 bases and J 8 bases; nucleotides not matched to a gene: 8. The CDR3 extends over 14 amino acids. The CDR3 spells CASSTGTGVGGYTF. In nucleotides, the CDR3 is TGTGCCAGCAGCACTGGGACAGGGGTAGGAGGCTACACCTTC.

The V gene is TRBV19, the J gene TRBJ1-2, with D uncertain. This CDR3 region has 14 residues. Trimming stripped 5 bases from V and 2 bases from J, with 12 bases between. CDR1 and CDR2 from the germline V gene are LNHDA and SQIVND (reference sequence). The CDR3 coding sequence is TGTGCCAGTAGTCCCAAGACTGGAAACTATGGCTACACCTTC. Protein product: CASSPKTGNYGYTF.

This chain connects TRBV5-5 to TRBJ2-3; TRBD2 agrees at 9 bases. This CDR3 region has 15 residues. The germline V gene has CDR1 SGHKS and CDR2 YYEKEE (reference sequence). V shed 2 bases, J shed 4 bases, and the junction held 5 bases outside the gene matches. The CDR3 reads CASSFLAGAADTQYF. In DNA form, the CDR3 reads TGTGCCAGCAGCTTTTTAGCGGGGGCCGCAGATACGCAGTATTTT.

This clone was detected once. The rearrangement uses TRBV5-1 and TRBJ2-6; 8 bases align to TRBD1. J lost 2 bases, V lost 0 bases, and 7 bases had no gene match. The CDR3 loop spans 18 amino acids. Germline V gene lookup returns CDR1 SGHRS and CDR2 YFSETQ. For the CDR3, the DNA is TGCGCCAGCAGCTTGGCCGGGCAGGGGGCTACTGGGGCCAACGTCCTGACTTTC. This codes for CASSLAGQGATGANVLTF.

Here the CDR3 reads CASSQAAGVGETQYF. In nucleotides, the CDR3 is TGTGCCAGCAGCCAAGCCGCCGGGGTGGGGGAGACCCAGTACTTC. The chain has TRBV14 and TRBJ2-5; D is perhaps TRBD2 (5 bases). Germline V gene lookup returns CDR1 SGHDN and CDR2 FVKESK. This CDR3 has 15 amino acids. V lost 1 base and J lost 5, with 14 bases in between.

The CDR3 DNA is TGTGCCAGCAGCCCGCCGCAGCGGGAGGGATCGTTCTTC. Translation: CASSPPQREGSFF. The V and J genes are TRBV7-9 and TRBJ2-1; 10 nucleotides match TRBD2. The CDR3 length is 13 residues. V dropped 5 bases and J dropped 15; count of bases not matched to a gene: 10. The V gene's germline CDR1 is SEHNR and CDR2 FQNEAQ (reference sequence).

The V call is TRBV9, the J call TRBJ2-3; D might be TRBD2 (6 bases). Per germline, CDR1 SGDLS and CDR2 YYNGEE. This CDR3 spans 14 amino acids. V was shortened by 0 bases and J by 3 bases, with 8 bases between the two germline ends. CDR3 sequence: CASSVGLATDTQYF. Here the CDR3 DNA reads TGTGCCAGCAGCGTAGGCCTAGCGACAGATACGCAGTATTTT.

V is TRBV28 and J is TRBJ2-3; TRBD1 might be the D (6 bases). The CDR3 has 14 residues. Looked up from germline, CDR1 is MDHEN and CDR2 is SYDVKM. Trimming pared 6 bases from V and 6 bases from J, leaving 16 bases between. The CDR3 loop is CASRPSQGWDTQYF. For the CDR3, the DNA is TGTGCCAGCAGGCCCTCACAGGGTTGGGATACGCAGTATTTT.